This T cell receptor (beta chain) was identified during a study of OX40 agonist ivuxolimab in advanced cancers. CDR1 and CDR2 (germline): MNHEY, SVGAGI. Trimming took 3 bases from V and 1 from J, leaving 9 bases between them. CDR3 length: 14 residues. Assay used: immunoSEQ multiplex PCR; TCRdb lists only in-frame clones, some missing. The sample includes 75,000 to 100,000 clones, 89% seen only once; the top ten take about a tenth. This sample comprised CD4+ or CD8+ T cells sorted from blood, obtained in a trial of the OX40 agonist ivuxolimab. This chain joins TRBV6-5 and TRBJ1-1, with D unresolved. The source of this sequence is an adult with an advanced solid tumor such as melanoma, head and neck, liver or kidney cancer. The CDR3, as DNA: TGTGCCAGCAGTTATTACTTGGGGAACACTGAAGCTTTCTTT. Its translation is CASSYYLGNTEAFF.